Sequencing of this TCR beta chain was carried out in a study of control samples from healthy donors and cancer patients. Clones were sequenced by immunoSEQ multiplex PCR, and TCRdb holds only the in-frame ones, with some missing. Here the sample spans about 140,000 clones, roughly 92% being singletons. The CDR3 covers 14 residues. The ends lost 7 bases at V and 7 bases at J; junction bases unmatched: 10. Germline lookup yields CDR1 MDHEN and CDR2 SYDVKM. The sequence derives from a man aged 25 to 45 in good health. Sequencing was done on a sample of blood. The chain links TRBV28 to TRBJ1-2, with TRBD1 matching over 9 bases. The CDR3 loop is CASKVTGGGGGYTF. The CDR3 nucleotides are TGTGCCAGCAAGGTAACAGGGGGCGGTGGTGGCTACACCTTC.